This note documents a single TCR beta chain sequence. The data were obtained in a study of T cells expressing NK-cell markers. Whole-study context: It was from sorted CD3+CD56+NKG2C+, CD3+CD56+NKG2C- and CD3+CD56-NKG2C+ T cells that TCR beta repertoires came. HCMV seropositivity marked seven of the eight sequenced donors; one was seronegative.

In generating TCR beta cDNA, 5'RACE template switching with UMIs was used. TCRdb reanalyzed the 5' RACE reads and collapses them to one entry per CDR3 protein, without DNA. The sample has some 340,000 distinct CDR3 sequences, and its top ten clones hold around 5.3%. Germline V gene lookup returns CDR1 LNHDA and CDR2 SQIVND (reference sequence). The CDR3 is made up of 15 amino acids. The receptor was derived from a man aged 18-70 years in good health. What was sequenced was blood T cells: a sorted CD56 or NKG2C T cell subset, CD4+ or CD8+ T cells, or bulk PBMC T cells (not recorded which). The chain has TRBV19 and TRBJ2-1. The CDR3 loop is CASSIDGTGYNEQFF.